The sequence of this T cell receptor beta chain was determined in a study of shared clonotypes between healthy human individuals. Overall study findings and caveats: Rarefaction showed that sequencing of sorted subsets was incomplete (despite large depth). Measured sharing among donors was expected to vary with sequencing depth.

The repertoire was sequenced with immunoSEQ multiplex PCR; TCRdb's copy has only in-frame clones and lacks some. The sample carries 2 million or so clones, about 95% recorded once. About this clone: Its target is unknown. This sample includes further DNA sequences coding for the same CDR3.

Terminally differentiated effector memory CD45RA+ cells were excluded from the naive CD8 cells, which were CD45RO-negative and positively selected for CCR7. CDR1 is LNHDA, CDR2 SQIVND, per germline (reference sequence). CDR3 length: 14 residues. V lost 2 bases to trimming and J lost 7 bases; unmatched junction nucleotides: 1. V and J are TRBV19 and TRBJ2-1; TRBD2 aligns across 11 bases. Sequencing was performed on naive CD8+ T cells sorted from blood. The TCR originated in a man between 18 and 35 years old in good health. The CDR3 nucleotides read TGTGCCAGTAGTATAATAGCGGGAGGGAATGAGCAGTTCTTC. This translates into CASSIIAGGNEQFF.